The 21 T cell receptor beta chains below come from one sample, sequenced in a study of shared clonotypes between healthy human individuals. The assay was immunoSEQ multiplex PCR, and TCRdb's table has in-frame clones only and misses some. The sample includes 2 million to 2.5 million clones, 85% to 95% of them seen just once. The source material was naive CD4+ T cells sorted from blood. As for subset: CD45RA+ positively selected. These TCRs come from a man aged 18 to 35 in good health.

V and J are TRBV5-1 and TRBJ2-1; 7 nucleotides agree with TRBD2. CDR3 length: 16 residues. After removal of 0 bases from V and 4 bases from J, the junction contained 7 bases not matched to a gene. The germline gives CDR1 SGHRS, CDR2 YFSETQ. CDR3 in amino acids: CASSLVSSGSYNEQFF. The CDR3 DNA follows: TGCGCCAGCAGCTTGGTTTCTAGCGGATCGTACAATGAGCAGTTCTTC.

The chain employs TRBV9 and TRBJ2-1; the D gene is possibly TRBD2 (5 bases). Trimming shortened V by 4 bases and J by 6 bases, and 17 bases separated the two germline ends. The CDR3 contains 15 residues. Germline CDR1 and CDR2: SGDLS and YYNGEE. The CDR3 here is CASSPSVIGSNEQFF. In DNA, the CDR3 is TGTGCCAGCAGCCCATCGGTCATAGGGAGCAATGAGCAGTTCTTC.

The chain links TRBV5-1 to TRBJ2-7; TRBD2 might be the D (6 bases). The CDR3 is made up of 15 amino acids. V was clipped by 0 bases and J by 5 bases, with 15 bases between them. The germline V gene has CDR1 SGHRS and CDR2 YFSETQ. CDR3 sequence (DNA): TGCGCCAGCAGCTTGGGACTAGGGTCCGCCCACGAGCAGTACTTC. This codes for CASSLGLGSAHEQYF.

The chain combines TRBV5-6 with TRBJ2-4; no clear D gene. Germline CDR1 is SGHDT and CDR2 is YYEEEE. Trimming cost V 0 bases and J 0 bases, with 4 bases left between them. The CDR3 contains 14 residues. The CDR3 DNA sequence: TGTGCCAGCAGCTTGGTCGAAGCCAAAAACATTCAGTACTTC. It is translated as CASSLVEAKNIQYF.

The CDR3 DNA follows: TGTGCCTGGGACCGGGACATGGGGGAGCAGTACTTC. It codes for CAWDRDMGEQYF. The chain has TRBV30 and TRBJ2-7; tentatively, D is TRBD1 (6 bases). The CDR3 contains 12 residues. V was cut by 5 bases and J by 7 bases, with 15 bases left in between. Germline assignment: CDR1 GTSNPN and CDR2 SVGIG (reference sequence).

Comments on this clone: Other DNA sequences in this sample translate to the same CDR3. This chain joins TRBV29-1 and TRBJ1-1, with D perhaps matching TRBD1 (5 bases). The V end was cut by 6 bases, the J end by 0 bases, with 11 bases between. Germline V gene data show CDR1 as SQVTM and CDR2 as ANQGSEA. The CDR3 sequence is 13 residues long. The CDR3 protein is CSVAGRLNTEAFF. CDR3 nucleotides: TGCAGCGTCGCGGGACGGCTGAACACTGAAGCTTTCTTT. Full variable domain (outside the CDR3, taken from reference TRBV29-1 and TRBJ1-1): SAVISQKPSRDICQRGTSLTIQCQVDSQVTMMFWYRQQPGQSLTLIATANQGSEATYESGFVIDKFPISRPNLTFSTLTVSNMSPEDSSIYLCSVAGRLNTEAFFGQGTRLTVV.

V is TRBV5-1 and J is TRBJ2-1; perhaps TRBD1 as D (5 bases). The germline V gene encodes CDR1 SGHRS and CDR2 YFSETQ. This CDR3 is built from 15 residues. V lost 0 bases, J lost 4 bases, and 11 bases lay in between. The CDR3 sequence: CASSLGAQGYNEQFF. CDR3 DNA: TGCGCCAGCAGCTTGGGGGCTCAGGGATACAATGAGCAGTTCTTC.

This CDR3 reads CASSTPEVAYNEQFF. CDR3 DNA sequence: TGTGCCAGCAGTACGCCGGAGGTCGCCTACAATGAGCAGTTCTTC. The chain has TRBV27 and TRBJ2-1; weak D call: TRBD2 (5 bases). The CDR3 is made up of 15 amino acids. The germline gives CDR1 MNHEY, CDR2 SMNVEV (reference sequence). The V end was cut by 5 bases, the J end by 2 bases, with 13 bases between.

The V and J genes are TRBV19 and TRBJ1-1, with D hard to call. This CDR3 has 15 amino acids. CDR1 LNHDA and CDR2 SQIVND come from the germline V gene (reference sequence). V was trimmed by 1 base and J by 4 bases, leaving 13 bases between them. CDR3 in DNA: TGTGCCAGTAGTATAGGGGCTAGGTTAACCACTGAAGCTTTCTTT. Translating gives CASSIGARLTTEAFF.

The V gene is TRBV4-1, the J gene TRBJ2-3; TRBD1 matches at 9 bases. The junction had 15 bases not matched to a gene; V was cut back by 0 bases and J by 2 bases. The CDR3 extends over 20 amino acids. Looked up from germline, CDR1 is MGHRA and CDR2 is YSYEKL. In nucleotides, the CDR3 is TGCGCCAGCAGCCAAGATTGGAGGACAGGGGTAACCCCCACCACAGATACGCAGTATTTT. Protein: CASSQDWRTGVTPTTDTQYF.

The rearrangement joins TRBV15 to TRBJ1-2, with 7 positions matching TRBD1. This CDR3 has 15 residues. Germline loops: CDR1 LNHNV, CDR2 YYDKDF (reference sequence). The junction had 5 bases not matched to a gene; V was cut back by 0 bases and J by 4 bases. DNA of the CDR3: TGTGCCACCAGCAGAGAGGGAGGGGGCGGCTATGGCTACACCTTC. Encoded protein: CATSREGGGGYGYTF.

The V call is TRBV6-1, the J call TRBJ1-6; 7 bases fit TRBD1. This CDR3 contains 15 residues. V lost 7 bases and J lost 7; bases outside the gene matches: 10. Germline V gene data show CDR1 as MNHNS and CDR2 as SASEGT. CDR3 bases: TGTGCCAGCATAACCGGGGACAGTAAAAATTCACCCCTCCACTTT. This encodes CASITGDSKNSPLHF.

The CDR3 coding sequence is TGTGCCAGCGGAACCCCCGCCACAGATACGCAGTATTTT. Translating it yields CASGTPATDTQYF. The chain carries TRBV2 and TRBJ2-3; D is undetermined. V was cut by 8 bases and J by 2 bases, with 11 bases left in between. CDR3 length: 13 amino acids. The germline V gene encodes CDR1 SNHLY and CDR2 FYNNEI. Together with reference TRBV2 and TRBJ2-3, the CDR3 gives the full variable domain: EPEVTQTPSHQVTQMGQEVILRCVPISNHLYFYWYRQILGQKVEFLVSFYNNEISEKSEIFDDQFSVERPDGSNFTLKIRSTKLEDSAMYFCASGTPATDTQYFGPGTRLTVL.

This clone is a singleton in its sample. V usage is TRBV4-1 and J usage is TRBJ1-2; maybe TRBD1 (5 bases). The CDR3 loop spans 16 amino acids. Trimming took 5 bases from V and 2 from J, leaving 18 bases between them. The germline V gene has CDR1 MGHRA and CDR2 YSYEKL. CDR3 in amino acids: CASSAAGSGGNYGYTF. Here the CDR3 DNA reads TGCGCCAGCAGCGCAGCAGGGTCCGGAGGGAACTATGGCTACACCTTC.

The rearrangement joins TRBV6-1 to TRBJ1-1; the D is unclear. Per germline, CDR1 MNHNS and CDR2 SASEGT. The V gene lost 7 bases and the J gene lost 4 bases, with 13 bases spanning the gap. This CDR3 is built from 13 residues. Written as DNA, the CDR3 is TGTGCCAGCATCCGCGGGGTGGGCACTGAAGCTTTCTTT. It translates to CASIRGVGTEAFF.

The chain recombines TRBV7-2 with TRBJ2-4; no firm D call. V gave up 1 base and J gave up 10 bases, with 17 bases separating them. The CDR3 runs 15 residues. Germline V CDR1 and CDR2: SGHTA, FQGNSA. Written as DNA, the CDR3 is TGTGCCAGCAGCTTAGTGTCGGATCCGGTGGGGATTCAGTACTTC. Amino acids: CASSLVSDPVGIQYF. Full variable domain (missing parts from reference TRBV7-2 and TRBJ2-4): GAGVSQSPSNKVTEKGKDVELRCDPISGHTALYWYRQSLGQGLEFLIYFQGNSAPDKSGLPSDRFSAERTGGSVSTLTIQRTQQEDSAVYLCASSLVSDPVGIQYFGAGTRLSVL.

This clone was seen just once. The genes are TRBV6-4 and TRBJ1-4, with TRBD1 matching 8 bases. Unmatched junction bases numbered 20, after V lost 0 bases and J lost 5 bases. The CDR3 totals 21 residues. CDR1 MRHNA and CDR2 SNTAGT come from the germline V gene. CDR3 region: CASSDSDRAPPKSTLNEKLFF. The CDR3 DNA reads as TGTGCCAGCAGTGACTCGGACAGGGCACCACCTAAATCCACCTTAAATGAAAAACTGTTTTTT.

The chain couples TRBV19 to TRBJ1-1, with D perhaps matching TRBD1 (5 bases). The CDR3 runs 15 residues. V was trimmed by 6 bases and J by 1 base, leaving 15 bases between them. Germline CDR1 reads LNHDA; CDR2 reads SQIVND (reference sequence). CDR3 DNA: TGTGCCAGTAGCCTAAACGGGGCAGCGAACACTGAAGCTTTCTTT. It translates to CASSLNGAANTEAFF.

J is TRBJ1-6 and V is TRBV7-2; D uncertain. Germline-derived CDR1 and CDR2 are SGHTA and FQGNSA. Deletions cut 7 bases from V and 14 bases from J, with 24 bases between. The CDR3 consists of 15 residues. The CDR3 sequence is CASTLMPLGSHTLHF. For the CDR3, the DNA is TGTGCCAGCACTCTAATGCCCTTGGGTAGTCACACCCTCCACTTT.

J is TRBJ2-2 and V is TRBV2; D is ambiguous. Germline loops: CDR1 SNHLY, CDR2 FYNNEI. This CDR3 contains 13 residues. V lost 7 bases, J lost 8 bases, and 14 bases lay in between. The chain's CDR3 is CASILGFSGELFF. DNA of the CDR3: TGTGCCAGCATTTTAGGATTTTCGGGGGAGCTGTTTTTT.

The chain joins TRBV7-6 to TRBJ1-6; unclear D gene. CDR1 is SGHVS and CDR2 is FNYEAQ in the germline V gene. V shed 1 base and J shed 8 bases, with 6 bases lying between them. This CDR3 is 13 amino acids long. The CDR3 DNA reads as TGTGCCAGCAGCTTAGGGCAAGATTCACCCCTCCACTTT. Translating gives CASSLGQDSPLHF.